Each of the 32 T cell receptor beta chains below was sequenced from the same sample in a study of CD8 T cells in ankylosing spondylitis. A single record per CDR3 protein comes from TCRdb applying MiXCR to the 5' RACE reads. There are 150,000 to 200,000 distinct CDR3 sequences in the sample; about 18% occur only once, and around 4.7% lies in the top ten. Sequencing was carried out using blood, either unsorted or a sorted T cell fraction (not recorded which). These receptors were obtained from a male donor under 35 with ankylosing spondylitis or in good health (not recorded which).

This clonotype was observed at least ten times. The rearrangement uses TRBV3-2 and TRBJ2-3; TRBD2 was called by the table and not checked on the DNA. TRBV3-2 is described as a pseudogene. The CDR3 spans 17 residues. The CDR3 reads CASSQDPSLALTDTQYF. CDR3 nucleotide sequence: TGTGCCAGCAGCCAAGACCCTAGCTTAGCGTTGACAGATACGCAGTATTTT.

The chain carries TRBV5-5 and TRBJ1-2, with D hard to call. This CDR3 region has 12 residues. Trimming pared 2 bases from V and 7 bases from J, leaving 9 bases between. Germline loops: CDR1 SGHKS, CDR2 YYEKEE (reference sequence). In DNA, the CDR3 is TGTGCCAGCAGCTTTTCGGCACGTGGCTACACCTTC. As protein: CASSFSARGYTF.

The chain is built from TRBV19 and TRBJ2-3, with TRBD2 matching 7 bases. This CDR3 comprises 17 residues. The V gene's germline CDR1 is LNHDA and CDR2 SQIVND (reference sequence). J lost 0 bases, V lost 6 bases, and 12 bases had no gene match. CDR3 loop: CASRRLAETTSTDTQYF. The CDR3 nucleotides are TGTGCCAGTAGAAGGCTAGCGGAGACCACTAGCACAGATACGCAGTATTTT.

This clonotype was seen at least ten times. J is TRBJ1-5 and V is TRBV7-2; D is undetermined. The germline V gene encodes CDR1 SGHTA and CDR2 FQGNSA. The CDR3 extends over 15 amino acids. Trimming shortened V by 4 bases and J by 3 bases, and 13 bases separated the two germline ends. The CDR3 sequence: CASSSRGSYNQPQHF. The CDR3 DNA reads TGTGCCAGCAGCTCTCGTGGGAGTTACAATCAGCCCCAGCATTTT.

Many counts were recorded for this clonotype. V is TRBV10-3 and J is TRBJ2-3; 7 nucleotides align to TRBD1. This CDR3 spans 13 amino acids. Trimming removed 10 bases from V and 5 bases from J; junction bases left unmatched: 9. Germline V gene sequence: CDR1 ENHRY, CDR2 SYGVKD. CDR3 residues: CATSPPGGDTQYF. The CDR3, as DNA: TGTGCCACCAGCCCGCCAGGGGGAGATACGCAGTATTTT.

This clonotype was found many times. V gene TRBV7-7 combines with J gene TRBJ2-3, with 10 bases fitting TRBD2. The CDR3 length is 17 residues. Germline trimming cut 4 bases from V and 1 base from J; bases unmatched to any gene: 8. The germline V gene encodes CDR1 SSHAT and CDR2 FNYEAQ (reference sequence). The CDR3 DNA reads TGTGCCAGCAGCTCGCGCGCCGGACTAGCGGGCACAGATACGCAGTATTTT. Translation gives CASSSRAGLAGTDTQYF.

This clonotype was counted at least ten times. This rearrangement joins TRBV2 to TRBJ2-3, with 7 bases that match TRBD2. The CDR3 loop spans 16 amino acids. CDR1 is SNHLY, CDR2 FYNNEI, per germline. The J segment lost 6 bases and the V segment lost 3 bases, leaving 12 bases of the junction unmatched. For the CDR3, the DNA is TGTGCCAGCAGTGACGGTGGCGGGAGAAGGGTGGATACGCAGTATTTT. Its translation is CASSDGGGRRVDTQYF. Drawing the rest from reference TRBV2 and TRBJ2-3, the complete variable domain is EPEVTQTPSHQVTQMGQEVILRCVPISNHLYFYWYRQILGQKVEFLVSFYNNEISEKSEIFDDQFSVERPDGSNFTLKIRSTKLEDSAMYFCASSDGGGRRVDTQYFGPGTRLTVL.

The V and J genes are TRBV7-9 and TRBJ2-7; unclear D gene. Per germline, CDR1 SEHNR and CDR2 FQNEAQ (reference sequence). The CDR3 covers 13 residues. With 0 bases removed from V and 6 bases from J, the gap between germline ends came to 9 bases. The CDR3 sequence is CASSLALVGEQYV. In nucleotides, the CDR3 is TGTGCCAGCAGCTTAGCGTTAGTTGGCGAGCAGTACGTC.

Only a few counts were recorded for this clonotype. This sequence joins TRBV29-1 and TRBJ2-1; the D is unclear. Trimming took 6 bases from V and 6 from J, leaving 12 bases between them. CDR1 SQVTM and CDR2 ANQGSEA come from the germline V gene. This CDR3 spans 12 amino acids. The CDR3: CSVGDKLNEQFF. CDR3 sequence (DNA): TGCAGCGTCGGAGACAAGCTCAATGAGCAGTTCTTC.

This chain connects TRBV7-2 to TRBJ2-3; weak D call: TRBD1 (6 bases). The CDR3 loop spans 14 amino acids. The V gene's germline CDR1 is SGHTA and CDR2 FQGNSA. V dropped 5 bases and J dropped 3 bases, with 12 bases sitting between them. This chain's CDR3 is CASSPGAQTDTQYF. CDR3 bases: TGTGCCAGCAGCCCAGGGGCGCAGACAGATACGCAGTATTTT.

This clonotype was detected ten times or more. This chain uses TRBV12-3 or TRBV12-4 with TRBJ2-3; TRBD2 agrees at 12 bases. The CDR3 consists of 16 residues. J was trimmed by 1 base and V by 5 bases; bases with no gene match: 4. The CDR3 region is CASSKLAGGGTDTQYF. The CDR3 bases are TGTGCCAGCAGTAAACTAGCGGGAGGTGGCACAGATACGCAGTATTTT.

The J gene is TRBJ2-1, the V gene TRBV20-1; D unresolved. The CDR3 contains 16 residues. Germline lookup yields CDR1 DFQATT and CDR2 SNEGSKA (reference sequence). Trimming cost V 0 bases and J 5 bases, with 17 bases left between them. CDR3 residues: CSARDRSSWMNNEQFF. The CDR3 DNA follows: TGCAGTGCTAGAGATCGGAGTAGTTGGATGAACAATGAGCAGTTCTTC.

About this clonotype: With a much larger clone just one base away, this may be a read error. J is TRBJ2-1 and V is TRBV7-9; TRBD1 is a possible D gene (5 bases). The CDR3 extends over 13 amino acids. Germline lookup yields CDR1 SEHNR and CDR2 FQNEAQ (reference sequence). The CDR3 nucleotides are TGTGCCAGCAGCCCACCGACAGACAATCAGCAGTTCTTC. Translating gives CASSPPTDNQQFF. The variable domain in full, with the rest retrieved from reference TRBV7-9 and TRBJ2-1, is DTGVSQNPRHKITKRGQNVTFRCDPISEHNRLYWYRQTLGQGPEFLTYFQNEAQLEKSRLLSDRFSAERPKGSFSTLEIQRTEQGDSAMYLCASSPPTDNQQFFGPGTRLTVL.

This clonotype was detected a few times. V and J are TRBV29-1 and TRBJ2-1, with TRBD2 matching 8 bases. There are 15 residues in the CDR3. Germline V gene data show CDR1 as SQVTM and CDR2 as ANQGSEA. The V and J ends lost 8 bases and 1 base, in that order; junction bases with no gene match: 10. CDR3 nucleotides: TGCAGCTCCTCGTTCCCGGGAGGGTCCTACAATGAGCAGTTCTTC. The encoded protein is CSSSFPGGSYNEQFF.

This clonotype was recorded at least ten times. The chain's CDR3 is CASSSRGYTQYF. As DNA, the CDR3 is TGTGCCAGCAGCTCACGGGGTTATACGCAGTATTTT. The chain has TRBV7-9 and TRBJ2-3; weak D call: TRBD2 (5 bases). Trimming left V 4 bases short and J 7 bases short, with 9 bases between. The CDR3 has 12 residues. Germline V gene lookup returns CDR1 SEHNR and CDR2 FQNEAQ (reference sequence).

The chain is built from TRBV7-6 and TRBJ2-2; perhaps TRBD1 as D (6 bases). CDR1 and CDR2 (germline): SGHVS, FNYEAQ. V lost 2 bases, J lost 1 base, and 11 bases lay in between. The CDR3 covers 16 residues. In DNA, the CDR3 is TGTGCCAGCAGCTTACGTGCAGGGGTGAACACCGGGGAGCTGTTTTTT. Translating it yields CASSLRAGVNTGELFF.

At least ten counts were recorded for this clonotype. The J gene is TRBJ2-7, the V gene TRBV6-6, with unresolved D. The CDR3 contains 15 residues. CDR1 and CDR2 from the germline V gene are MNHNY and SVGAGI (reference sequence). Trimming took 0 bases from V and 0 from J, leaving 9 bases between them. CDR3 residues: CASSYSAKSSYEQYF. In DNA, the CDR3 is TGTGCCAGCAGTTACTCAGCTAAAAGCTCCTACGAGCAGTACTTC.

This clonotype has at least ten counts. CDR3 in amino acids: CASSFLGGETQYF. The DNA for the CDR3 is TGTGCCAGCAGCTTCCTCGGGGGGGAGACCCAGTACTTC. The V gene is TRBV5-4, the J gene TRBJ2-5, with 7 bases that match TRBD2. V lost 2 bases, J lost 5 bases, and 3 bases stayed unmatched. Germline CDR1 SGHNT, CDR2 YYREEE (reference sequence). CDR3 size: 13 residues.

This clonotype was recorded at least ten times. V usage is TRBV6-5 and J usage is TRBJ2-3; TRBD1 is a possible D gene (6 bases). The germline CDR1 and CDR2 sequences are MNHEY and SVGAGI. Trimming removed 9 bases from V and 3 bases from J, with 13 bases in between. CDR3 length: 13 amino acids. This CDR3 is CASQTGFTDTQYF. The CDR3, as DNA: TGTGCCAGTCAAACAGGGTTTACAGATACGCAGTATTTT.

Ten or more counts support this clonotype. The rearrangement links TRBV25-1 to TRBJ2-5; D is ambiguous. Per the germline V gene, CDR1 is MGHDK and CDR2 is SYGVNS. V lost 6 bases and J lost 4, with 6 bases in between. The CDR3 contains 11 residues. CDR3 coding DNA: TGTGCCAGCAGAATCCGAGAGACCCAGTACTTC. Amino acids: CASRIRETQYF. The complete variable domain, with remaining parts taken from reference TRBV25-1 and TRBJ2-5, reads EADIYQTPRYLVIGTGKKITLECSQTMGHDKMYWYQQDPGMELHLIHYSYGVNSTEKGDLSSESTVSRIRTEHFPLTLESARPSHTSQYLCASRIRETQYFGPGTRLLVL.

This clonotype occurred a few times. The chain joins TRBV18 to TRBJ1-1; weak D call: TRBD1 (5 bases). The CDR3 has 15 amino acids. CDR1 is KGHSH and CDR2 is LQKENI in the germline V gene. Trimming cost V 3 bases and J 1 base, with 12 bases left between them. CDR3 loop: CASSPQTTANTEAFF. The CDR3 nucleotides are TGTGCCAGCTCACCCCAAACGACAGCGAACACTGAAGCTTTCTTT.

This CDR3 is CASSQEGNEQFF. The CDR3 DNA reads as TGCGCCAGCAGCCAAGAGGGAAATGAGCAGTTCTTC. The gene calls are TRBV4-1 and TRBJ2-1; D ambiguous. CDR3 length equals 12 residues. Trimming left V 0 bases short and J 7 bases short, with 4 bases between. The germline gives CDR1 MGHRA, CDR2 YSYEKL.

The CDR3 loop reads CASSHSTNAGFETQYF. CDR3 nucleotide sequence: TGTGCCAGCAGCCACTCAACCAACGCAGGGTTCGAGACCCAGTACTTC. This sequence joins TRBV11-3 and TRBJ2-5, with D perhaps matching TRBD1 (5 bases). The CDR3 is 16 amino acids. Germline V gives CDR1 SGHNT, CDR2 YENEEA. The germline V and J ends were trimmed by 5 bases and 5 bases, with 21 bases remaining between them.

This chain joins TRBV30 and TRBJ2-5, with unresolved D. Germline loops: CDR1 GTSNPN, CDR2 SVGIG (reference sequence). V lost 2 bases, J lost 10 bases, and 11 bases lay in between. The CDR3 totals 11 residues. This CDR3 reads CAWSKGPSQYF. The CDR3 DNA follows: TGTGCCTGGAGTAAAGGACCTAGCCAGTACTTC. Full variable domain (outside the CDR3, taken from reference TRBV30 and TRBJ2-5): SQTIHQWPATLVQPVGSPLSLECTVEGTSNPNLYWYRQAAGRGLQLLFYSVGIGQISSEVPQNLSASRPQDRQFILSSKKLLLSDSGFYLCAWSKGPSQYFGPGTRLLVL.

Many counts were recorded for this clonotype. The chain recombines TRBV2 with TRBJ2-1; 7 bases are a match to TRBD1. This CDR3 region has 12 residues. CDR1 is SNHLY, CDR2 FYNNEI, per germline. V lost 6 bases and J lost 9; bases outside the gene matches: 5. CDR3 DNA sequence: TGTGCCAGCAGGCCAGGGGGTAGTGAGCAGTTCTTC. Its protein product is CASRPGGSEQFF. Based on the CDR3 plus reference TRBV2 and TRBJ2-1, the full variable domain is EPEVTQTPSHQVTQMGQEVILRCVPISNHLYFYWYRQILGQKVEFLVSFYNNEISEKSEIFDDQFSVERPDGSNFTLKIRSTKLEDSAMYFCASRPGGSEQFFGPGTRLTVL.

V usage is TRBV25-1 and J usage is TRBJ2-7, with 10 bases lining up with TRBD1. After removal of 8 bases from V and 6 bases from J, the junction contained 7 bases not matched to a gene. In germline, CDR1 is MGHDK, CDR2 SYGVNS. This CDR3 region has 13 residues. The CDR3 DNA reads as TGTGCCAGCGGGAGGACAGGGGGAAGCGAGCAGTACTTC. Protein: CASGRTGGSEQYF.

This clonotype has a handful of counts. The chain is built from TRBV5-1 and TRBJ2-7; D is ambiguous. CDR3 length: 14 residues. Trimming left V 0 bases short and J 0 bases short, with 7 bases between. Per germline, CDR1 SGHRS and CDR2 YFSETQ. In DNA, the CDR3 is TGCGCCAGCAGCTTGGTCCCGGGCTCCTACGAGCAGTACTTC. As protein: CASSLVPGSYEQYF.

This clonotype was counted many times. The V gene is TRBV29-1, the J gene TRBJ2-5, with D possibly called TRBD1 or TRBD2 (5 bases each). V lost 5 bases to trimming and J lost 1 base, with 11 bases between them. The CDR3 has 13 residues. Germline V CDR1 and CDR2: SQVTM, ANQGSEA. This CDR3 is CSVRGVLQETQYF. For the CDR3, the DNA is TGCAGCGTTCGAGGGGTACTCCAAGAGACCCAGTACTTC.

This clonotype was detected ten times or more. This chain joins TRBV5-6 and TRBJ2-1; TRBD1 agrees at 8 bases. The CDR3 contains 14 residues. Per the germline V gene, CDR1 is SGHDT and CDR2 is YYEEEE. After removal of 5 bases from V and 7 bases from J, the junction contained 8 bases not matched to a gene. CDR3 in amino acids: CASSPGQVGNEQFF. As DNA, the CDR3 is TGTGCCAGCAGTCCGGGACAGGTGGGGAATGAGCAGTTCTTC.

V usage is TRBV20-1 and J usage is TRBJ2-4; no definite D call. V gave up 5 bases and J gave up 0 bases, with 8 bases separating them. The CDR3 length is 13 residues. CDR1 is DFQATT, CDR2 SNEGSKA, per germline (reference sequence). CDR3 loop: CSASPLAKNIQYF. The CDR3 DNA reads TGCAGTGCTTCACCCCTAGCCAAAAACATTCAGTACTTC.

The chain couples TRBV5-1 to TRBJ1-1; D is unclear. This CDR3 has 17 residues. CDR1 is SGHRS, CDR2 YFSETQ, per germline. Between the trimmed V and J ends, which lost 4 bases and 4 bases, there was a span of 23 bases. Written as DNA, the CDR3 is TGCGCCAGCAGCAAAAACCGAGCGGGGTCTTTTCTCACTGAAGCTTTCTTT. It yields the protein CASSKNRAGSFLTEAFF. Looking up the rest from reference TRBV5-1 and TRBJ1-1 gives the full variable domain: KAGVTQTPRYLIKTRGQQVTLSCSPISGHRSVSWYQQTPGQGLQFLFEYFSETQRNKGNFPGRFSGRQFSNSRSEMNVSTLELGDSALYLCASSKNRAGSFLTEAFFGQGTRLTVV.

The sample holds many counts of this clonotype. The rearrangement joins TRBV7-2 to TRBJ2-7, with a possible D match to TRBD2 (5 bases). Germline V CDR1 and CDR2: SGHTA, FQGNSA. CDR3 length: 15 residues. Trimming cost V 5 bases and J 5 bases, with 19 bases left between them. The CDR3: CASSQSRLGLHEQYF. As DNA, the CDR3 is TGTGCCAGCAGCCAGTCGAGGTTAGGACTCCACGAGCAGTACTTC.